The next 17 T cell receptor beta chains were all read from a single sample in a study of blood T cell repertoires in COVID-19. The data were produced by immunoSEQ multiplex PCR, yet TCRdb's version contains in-frame clones alone and is incomplete. The data show approximately 440,000 clones, with about 90% seen just once and 0.55% to 0.75% held by the top ten. Sequenced input: PBMCs or T cells enriched from blood (not recorded which). These receptors were taken from a man aged 18 to 29 who had recovered from COVID-19.

This clone has just one count. The V gene is TRBV19, the J gene TRBJ2-5; TRBD2 is a possible D gene (6 bases). V was cut by 3 bases and J by 7 bases, with 15 bases left in between. CDR1 and CDR2 from the germline V gene are LNHDA and SQIVND (reference sequence). The CDR3 totals 14 residues. The CDR3 is CASSISEGQGTQYF. The CDR3 coding sequence is TGTGCCAGTAGTATTTCGGAGGGCCAGGGGACCCAGTACTTC.

The J gene is TRBJ2-7, the V gene TRBV27, with D maybe TRBD1 (6 bases). V lost 4 bases and J 0 bases, leaving 16 bases between the germline ends. This CDR3 is 16 amino acids long. CDR1 is MNHEY, CDR2 SMNVEV, per germline (reference sequence). In nucleotides, the CDR3 is TGTGCCAGCAGTTGGTCAGGGGAATTGAGCTCCTACGAGCAGTACTTC. This codes for CASSWSGELSSYEQYF.

The CDR3 loop is CASSPQGEAYEQYF. The CDR3 DNA reads TGTGCCAGCTCACCCCAGGGCGAGGCCTACGAGCAGTACTTC. The chain links TRBV18 to TRBJ2-7; perhaps TRBD1 as D (5 bases). Germline values: CDR1 KGHSH, CDR2 LQKENI. The CDR3 is made up of 14 amino acids. V was clipped by 3 bases and J by 2 bases, with 11 bases between them.

The V call is TRBV3-1 (or the pseudogene TRBV3-2), the J call TRBJ1-5; 7 bases are a match to TRBD1. With 3 bases clipped from V and 7 bases from J, the junction kept 9 bases outside the gene matches. CDR1 LGHDT and CDR2 YNNKEL come from the germline V gene (reference sequence). This CDR3 region has 15 residues. The CDR3 DNA follows: TGTGCCAGCAGCCAGGGACAGACCAATTTGCAGCCCCAGCATTTT. Translating gives CASSQGQTNLQPQHF.

The CDR3 is CASSLQGAGTDTQYF. CDR3 coding DNA: TGTGCCAGCAGCTTACAAGGGGCCGGCACAGATACGCAGTATTTT. This chain connects TRBV11-1 to TRBJ2-3; D perhaps matches TRBD1 (5 bases). Germline V gives CDR1 SGHAT, CDR2 FQDESV (reference sequence). The CDR3 is made up of 15 amino acids. With 2 bases removed from V and 1 base from J, the gap between germline ends came to 10 bases.

The J gene is TRBJ2-4, the V gene TRBV4-2, with D possibly matching TRBD2 (6 bases). This CDR3 contains 17 residues. Per germline, CDR1 LGHNA and CDR2 YNFKEQ. V dropped 0 bases and J dropped 3 bases, with 15 bases sitting between them. CDR3 in DNA: TGTGCCAGCAGCCAAGATGGAGTGGTGGGGGGCAAAAACATTCAGTACTTC. Protein sequence: CASSQDGVVGGKNIQYF.

The CDR3 is CASSFGGWSKPTNEKLFF. CDR3 DNA sequence: TGTGCCAGCAGTTTCGGTGGTTGGAGTAAGCCAACTAATGAAAAACTGTTTTTT. The J gene is TRBJ1-4, the V gene TRBV28; no reliable D call. Germline V gene sequence: CDR1 MDHEN, CDR2 SYDVKM. This CDR3 has 18 residues. Trimming removed 3 bases at V and 0 bases at J, with 17 bases between. Based on the CDR3 plus reference TRBV28 and TRBJ1-4, the full variable domain is DVKVTQSSRYLVKRTGEKVFLECVQDMDHENMFWYRQDPGLGLRLIYFSYDVKMKEKGDIPEGYSVSREKKERFSLILESASTNQTSMYLCASSFGGWSKPTNEKLFFGSGTQLSVL.

This chain uses TRBV5-4 with TRBJ1-1; no definite D call. V lost 0 bases and J 4 bases, leaving 13 bases between the germline ends. There are 15 residues in the CDR3. Germline V CDR1 and CDR2: SGHNT, YYREEE (reference sequence). CDR3 amino acids: CASSLDQVLGTEAFF. The CDR3 DNA sequence: TGTGCCAGCAGCTTGGACCAGGTATTGGGCACTGAAGCTTTCTTT.

J is TRBJ1-4 and V is TRBV7-9; D perhaps matches TRBD1 (5 bases). Germline CDR1 reads SEHNR; CDR2 reads FQNEAQ (reference sequence). This CDR3 contains 13 residues. The CDR3 DNA reads as TGTGCTGTCGCAGACAGAGCAGGCGAAAAACTGTTTTTT. This translates into CAVADRAGEKLFF.

The chain couples TRBV9 to TRBJ1-2; perhaps TRBD1 as D (5 bases). CDR3 length equals 14 residues. Deletions cut 2 bases from V and 0 bases from J, with 8 bases between. In germline, CDR1 is SGDLS, CDR2 YYNGEE. CDR3 nucleotide sequence: TGTGCCAGCAGCGTTTCACAGGCTAACTATGGCTACACCTTC. This translates into CASSVSQANYGYTF.

In its sample, this clone was seen a few times. The rearrangement links TRBV10-1 to TRBJ2-7; a weak D match, TRBD2 (5 bases). Trimming left V 9 bases short and J 0 bases short, with 15 bases between. CDR1 is WNHNN and CDR2 is SYGVQD in the germline V gene (reference sequence). The CDR3 sequence is 14 residues long. The CDR3 nucleotides read TGCGCCAGAGAAGGACGGGGAAGCTCCTACGAGCAGTACTTC. Protein: CAREGRGSSYEQYF.

The chain carries TRBV3-1 (or the pseudogene TRBV3-2) and TRBJ1-1; D may be TRBD1 (5 bases). Germline CDR1 is LGHDT and CDR2 is YNNKEL (reference sequence). This CDR3 has 16 amino acids. V was cut by 4 bases and J by 1 base, with 16 bases left in between. The CDR3 protein is CASSLAGGGRNTEAFF. The DNA of the CDR3 is TGTGCCAGCAGCCTTGCTGGGGGGGGAAGGAACACTGAAGCTTTCTTT.

The count of this clone is one. V usage is TRBV2 and J usage is TRBJ1-6; D ambiguous. V lost 6 bases, J lost 9 bases, and 12 bases lay in between. Germline V gene lookup returns CDR1 SNHLY and CDR2 FYNNEI. This CDR3 is built from 13 residues. The CDR3 nucleotides are TGTGCCAGCAGCTTCCAGGCTCTTTCACCCCTCCACTTT. It is translated as CASSFQALSPLHF.

V and J are TRBV5-1 and TRBJ2-1, with 14 bases matching TRBD2. Germline V gene lookup returns CDR1 SGHRS and CDR2 YFSETQ. This CDR3 has 17 residues. J lost 5 bases, V lost 0 bases, and 4 bases had no gene match. In DNA, the CDR3 is TGCGCCAGCAGCTTGGAGGGACTAGCGGGAGTAGACAATGAGCAGTTCTTC. Translated, it gives CASSLEGLAGVDNEQFF.

The chain is built from TRBV6-1 and TRBJ1-1; 11 bases align to TRBD1. The CDR3 contains 15 residues. V shed 2 bases and J 11 bases; nucleotides not matched to a gene: 10. Germline CDR1 and CDR2: MNHNS and SASEGT. CDR3 region: CASSERADRDRGAFF. For the CDR3, the DNA is TGTGCCAGCAGTGAAAGGGCAGACCGGGACAGGGGGGCTTTCTTT.

This rearrangement joins TRBV14 to TRBJ1-3; tentative D call: TRBD1 (5 bases). CDR3 length equals 14 residues. CDR1 is SGHDN and CDR2 is FVKESK in the germline V gene. V shed 5 bases and J shed 5 bases, with 13 bases lying between them. CDR3 sequence reads: CASSVPGLRNTIYF. CDR3 DNA: TGTGCCAGCAGCGTACCGGGACTGAGAAACACCATATATTTT.

This clone was recorded only once. This chain joins TRBV7-2 and TRBJ2-7; perhaps TRBD1 as D (5 bases). CDR3 length equals 16 residues. V was clipped by 3 bases and J by 0 bases, with 15 bases between them. Germline assignment: CDR1 SGHTA and CDR2 FQGNSA. CDR3 bases: TGTGCCAGCAGCTTGGATGGGGCGGCGAGCTCCTACGAGCAGTACTTC. This gives the protein CASSLDGAASSYEQYF.